Below are 15 T cell receptor beta chains sequenced from a single sample in a study of shared clonotypes between healthy human individuals. Measured with immunoSEQ multiplex PCR; TCRdb has only the in-frame clones, and not every one. The sample consists of over 2 million clones, roughly 96% of them appearing once. The sequenced material came from naive CD4+ T cells sorted from blood. Documented subset: CD45RA+ positively selected. These receptors all stem from a man between 18 and 29 years old in good health.

The rearrangement joins TRBV5-6 to TRBJ1-5; TRBD1 matches 9 bases. In germline, CDR1 is SGHDT, CDR2 YYEEEE. This CDR3 comprises 16 residues. The V and J ends lost 1 base and 3 bases, in that order; junction bases with no gene match: 5. Written as DNA, the CDR3 is TGTGCCAGCAGCTTGACCGGGACAGGGCTCAATCAGCCCCAGCATTTT. Protein: CASSLTGTGLNQPQHF.

This clone was recorded once. The chain is built from TRBV18 and TRBJ2-7, with a tentative D call TRBD2 (6 bases). Germline V gene lookup returns CDR1 KGHSH and CDR2 LQKENI. This CDR3 has 15 amino acids. With 1 base removed from V and 10 bases from J, the gap between germline ends came to 20 bases. In nucleotides, the CDR3 is TGTGCCAGCTCACCACGAAACGGGGGACCGGACCCTCAGTACTTC. Translating gives CASSPRNGGPDPQYF.

A few counts support this clone. The chain links TRBV19 to TRBJ2-7; D is uncertain. Germline values: CDR1 LNHDA, CDR2 SQIVND (reference sequence). The length of the CDR3 is 10 residues. Trimming removed 11 bases from V and 3 bases from J, with 8 bases in between. The CDR3 sequence: CAGDGYEQYF. For the CDR3, the DNA is TGTGCCGGTGACGGCTACGAGCAGTACTTC.

The chain recombines TRBV2 with TRBJ1-4; 11 bases agree with TRBD1. Germline CDR1 and CDR2: SNHLY and FYNNEI. The V gene end was trimmed by 7 bases and the J gene end by 0 bases; junction bases not matched to a gene: 1. There are 15 residues in the CDR3. CDR3 in amino acids: CASKGQGATNEKLFF. CDR3 coding DNA: TGTGCCAGCAAGGGACAGGGGGCAACTAATGAAAAACTGTTTTTT.

CDR3 sequence (DNA): TGTGCCAGCTCACCATATGCGGCTACCTACGAGCAGTACTTC. This encodes CASSPYAATYEQYF. The chain links TRBV18 to TRBJ2-7, with D hard to call. The CDR3 runs to 14 residues. The germline V and J ends were trimmed by 2 bases and 2 bases, with 10 bases remaining between them. Germline V lookup: CDR1 KGHSH, CDR2 LQKENI.

The V and J genes are TRBV7-2 and TRBJ2-2; no firm D call. The CDR3 spans 17 residues. V lost 5 bases, J lost 5 bases, and 21 bases lay in between. Germline lookup yields CDR1 SGHTA and CDR2 FQGNSA. The CDR3 protein is CASSPNPISLGTGELFF. CDR3 coding DNA: TGTGCCAGCAGCCCAAACCCAATATCCTTAGGGACCGGGGAGCTGTTTTTT.

The chain uses TRBV10-3 and TRBJ1-4; 7 nucleotides agree with TRBD1. The CDR3 totals 11 residues. Germline CDR1 and CDR2: ENHRY and SYGVKD. Trimming cost V 10 bases and J 7 bases; bases outside gene matches: 3. CDR3 bases: TGTGCCACCTCAGGGGGTGAAAAACTGTTTTTT. This translates into CATSGGEKLFF.

As regards this clone: A single base separates this from a much larger clone, so it may be a read error. Other DNA variants within this sample encode the same CDR3. The chain carries TRBV7-2 and TRBJ2-7; no reliable D call. V was cut by 1 base and J by 2 bases, with 6 bases left in between. CDR1 is SGHTA and CDR2 is FQGNSA in the germline V gene. The CDR3 sequence is 13 residues long. DNA for the CDR3: TGTGCCAGCAGCTTAGAAAGGGCCTACGAGCAGTACTTC. As protein: CASSLERAYEQYF.

On this clone itself: A read error may explain this, as a much larger clone is one base away. Other nucleotide sequences in the sample specify the same CDR3. The V and J genes are TRBV7-9 and TRBJ2-7; a weak D match, TRBD1 (6 bases). The CDR3 covers 15 residues. The germline V gene encodes CDR1 SEHNR and CDR2 FQNEAQ (reference sequence). In DNA, the CDR3 is TGTGCCAGCAGCTTACCCAAGACAGGCTCCCACGAGCAGTACTTC. It translates to CASSLPKTGSHEQYF.

The V call is TRBV29-1, the J call TRBJ2-2, with TRBD1 identical over 9 bases. Germline CDR1 SQVTM, CDR2 ANQGSEA. J lost 4 bases, V lost 5 bases, and 2 bases had no gene match. The CDR3 is made up of 13 amino acids. CDR3 in DNA: TGCAGCGTTAACAGGGGGCTCACCGGGGAGCTGTTTTTT. It encodes CSVNRGLTGELFF.

Here the CDR3 DNA reads TGTGCCAGCAGTGACCAGAGCGACGACAATGAGCAGTTCTTC. Residues: CASSDQSDDNEQFF. The gene calls are TRBV2 and TRBJ2-1; D is ambiguous. This CDR3 spans 14 amino acids. Germline CDR1 is SNHLY and CDR2 is FYNNEI. The V end was cut by 3 bases, the J end by 5 bases, with 11 bases between.

The V call is TRBV10-3, the J call TRBJ2-2; D possibly matches TRBD1 or TRBD2 (5 bases each). Germline CDR1 and CDR2: ENHRY and SYGVKD. The germline V and J ends were trimmed by 0 bases and 3 bases, with 14 bases remaining between them. The CDR3 covers 17 residues. This CDR3 reads CAISESRGRIDTGELFF. The CDR3 nucleotides read TGTGCCATCAGTGAGTCGAGGGGTAGGATCGACACCGGGGAGCTGTTTTTT.

J is TRBJ1-4 and V is TRBV6-5; 9 nucleotides align to TRBD1. CDR3 size: 15 residues. Germline V gene data show CDR1 as MNHEY and CDR2 as SVGAGI. With 5 bases clipped from V and 6 bases from J, the junction kept 7 bases outside the gene matches. The CDR3 sequence is CASSGQGQGDEKLFF. CDR3 nucleotide sequence: TGTGCCAGCAGTGGACAGGGACAGGGAGATGAAAAACTGTTTTTT.

The rearrangement joins TRBV2 to TRBJ1-4; D call uncertain. The CDR3 totals 13 residues. CDR1 and CDR2 (germline): SNHLY, FYNNEI. V gave up 4 bases and J gave up 7 bases, with 10 bases separating them. CDR3 DNA: TGTGCCAGCAGTGGCTTCAGCCTTGAAAAACTGTTTTTT. Its translation: CASSGFSLEKLFF.

The count of this clone is one. This sample also contains other DNA sequences that code for the same CDR3. This chain links TRBV6-6 with TRBJ1-2, with 8 bases aligning to TRBD1. Per germline, CDR1 MNHNY and CDR2 SVGAGI (reference sequence). The trim removed 7 bases at V and 4 bases at J, leaving 5 bases unmatched. The length of the CDR3 is 13 residues. CDR3 region: CASTPDRAYGYTF. CDR3 nucleotides: TGTGCCAGCACCCCGGACAGGGCCTATGGCTACACCTTC.